This T cell receptor (beta chain) is drawn from a study of neoadjuvant anti-PD-1 for oral cavity cancer. Assay: immunoSEQ multiplex PCR; the TCRdb copy retains only in-frame clones and omits some. The sample consists of 9,500 to 12,000 clones, over 40% of them appearing once. Patients had HPV-negative, locally advanced oral cavity squamous cell carcinoma. The CDR3 extends over 15 amino acids. Trimming cost V 5 bases and J 5 bases, with 18 bases left between them. The germline V gene has CDR1 SGHTA and CDR2 FQGNSA. The rearrangement links TRBV7-2 to TRBJ2-5; a possible D gene is TRBD2 (7 bases). The source was tumor tissue, collected before nivolumab (anti-PD-1) treatment. This clonotype was obtained from a person aged 35 to 85 with oral cavity squamous cell carcinoma. The CDR3 DNA reads as TGTGCCAGCAGCCTAGGAGGGGGGGCCGGGGAGACCCAGTACTTC. Residues: CASSLGGGAGETQYF. Full variable domain (outside the CDR3, taken from reference TRBV7-2 and TRBJ2-5): GAGVSQSPSNKVTEKGKDVELRCDPISGHTALYWYRQSLGQGLEFLIYFQGNSAPDKSGLPSDRFSAERTGGSVSTLTIQRTQQEDSAVYLCASSLGGGAGETQYFGPGTRLLVL.